The clone carrying this T cell receptor beta chain was seen only a few times. Antigen: not known. The naive CD8 fraction comprised CD45RO-negative cells positively selected for CCR7 and excluded terminally differentiated effector memory CD45RA+ cells. This sample is drawn from a study of shared clonotypes between healthy human individuals. Findings and caveats of the study: It was the non-shared clonotypes that had lower generation probabilities than clonotypes shared by all four donors.

Measured with immunoSEQ multiplex PCR; TCRdb has only the in-frame clones, and not every one. The sample includes roughly 650,000 clones, 95% to 97% of them seen just once. CDR3 length: 14 amino acids. V lost 0 bases and J 7 bases, leaving 12 bases between the germline ends. Germline CDR1 is LGHNA and CDR2 is YNFKEQ. Specimen: naive CD8+ T cells sorted from blood. The receptor's source is a woman aged 30 to 39 in good health. The chain carries TRBV4-2 and TRBJ1-1, with D maybe TRBD1 (6 bases). CDR3 sequence (DNA): TGTGCCAGCAGCCAAGATAGGGGGGTGAATGAAGCTTTCTTT. Encoded protein: CASSQDRGVNEAFF.